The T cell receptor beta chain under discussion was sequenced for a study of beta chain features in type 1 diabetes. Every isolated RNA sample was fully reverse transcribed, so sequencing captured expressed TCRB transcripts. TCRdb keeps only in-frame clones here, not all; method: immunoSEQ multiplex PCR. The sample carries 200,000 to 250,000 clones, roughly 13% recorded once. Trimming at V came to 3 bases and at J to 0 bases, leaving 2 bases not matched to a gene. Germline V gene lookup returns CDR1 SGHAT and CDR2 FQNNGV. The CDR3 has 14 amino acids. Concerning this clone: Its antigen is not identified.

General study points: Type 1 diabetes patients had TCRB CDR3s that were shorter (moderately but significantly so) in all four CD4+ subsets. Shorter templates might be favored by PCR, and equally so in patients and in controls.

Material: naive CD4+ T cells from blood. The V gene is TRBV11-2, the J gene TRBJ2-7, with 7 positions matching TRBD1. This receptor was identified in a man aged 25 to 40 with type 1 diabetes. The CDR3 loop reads CASSLTGSSYEQYF. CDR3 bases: TGTGCCAGCAGCTTGACAGGGAGCTCCTACGAGCAGTACTTC.